These 2 T cell receptor beta chains came from one sample sequenced in a study of Ad26.COV2.S vaccination and SARS-CoV-2 variants. Treatment meaning: around 19 received Ad26.COV2.S at low or high dose, single or two shots; about 5 received placebo; per-sample allocation not given. The samples were gathered on day 63 after the first injection of vaccine or placebo. Generated by immunoSEQ multiplex PCR, the TCRdb table keeps only in-frame clones and is missing some. The table shows 200,000 to 250,000 clones, with around 87% occurring only once. Sequenced here: peripheral blood, sampled in a trial of Ad26.COV2.S vaccine versus placebo. These receptors all come from a person between 18 and 65 years old who received the Ad26.COV2.S COVID-19 vaccine or a placebo.

CDR3 sequence (DNA): TGTGCCAGCAGTGCAACAGGGGTTTCTTTCACTGAAGCTTTCTTT. Its translation is CASSATGVSFTEAFF. The chain has TRBV2 and TRBJ1-1; 7 bases match TRBD1. The germline V gene encodes CDR1 SNHLY and CDR2 FYNNEI. The CDR3 length is 15 residues. The V segment lost 4 bases and the J segment 4 bases; nucleotides outside the gene matches: 9.

The V gene is TRBV30, the J gene TRBJ2-7; 7 nucleotides agree with TRBD1. CDR1 GTSNPN and CDR2 SVGIG come from the germline V gene (reference sequence). The V and J ends lost 5 bases and 3 bases, in that order; junction bases with no gene match: 1. The CDR3 runs 11 residues. The CDR3 DNA sequence: TGTGCCTGGGCAGGGGGCTACGAGCAGTACTTC. Translation gives CAWAGGYEQYF.